The sequence of this T cell receptor (beta chain) was determined in a study of T cells in localized non-small cell lung cancer. The CDR3 is 16 residues long. Germline values: CDR1 SGHRS, CDR2 YFSETQ. V lost 0 bases and J 5 bases, leaving 18 bases between the germline ends. Profiling relied on immunoSEQ multiplex PCR, and the TCRdb table lists in-frame clones only, not all of them. The data show 860 or so clones, under 25% seen once. Sequenced material: normal lung tissue next to the tumor, taken before any cancer treatment. The TCR sequence derives from a man between 40 and 69 years old with stage III lung adenocarcinoma. This rearrangement joins TRBV5-1 to TRBJ2-7; D may be TRBD2 (7 bases). The CDR3 nucleotides read TGCGCCAGCAGCTTGGCGACGGGGGGCGACCCTAACGAGCAGTACTTC. Translated, it gives CASSLATGGDPNEQYF.